A single sample is the source of the 18 T cell receptor beta chains below, sequenced in a study of CD8 T cells in ankylosing spondylitis. General observations from the study: Ankylosing spondylitis blood appeared to be characterized by a TCR beta motif of about eight highly homologous variants.

One entry per CDR3 protein, called by TCRdb with MiXCR from the 5' RACE reads. The repertoire holds some 700,000 distinct CDR3 sequences, with roughly 19% as singletons. For these receptors, no antigen is known. Material: blood, either unsorted or a sorted T cell fraction (not recorded which). The receptors come from a male donor with ankylosing spondylitis.

In its sample, this clonotype was seen once. This chain connects TRBV27 to TRBJ1-6; TRBD1 might be the D (6 bases). Per the germline V gene, CDR1 is MNHEY and CDR2 is SMNVEV (reference sequence). Between the trimmed V and J ends, which lost 6 bases and 6 bases, there was a span of 15 bases. This CDR3 region has 15 residues. In DNA form, the CDR3 reads TGTGCCAGCAGGAACTCTTTCAGGGGTAATTCACCCCTCCACTTT. It translates to CASRNSFRGNSPLHF.

This clonotype occurred a few times. This rearrangement joins TRBV27 to TRBJ1-1; no reliable D call. In germline, CDR1 is MNHEY, CDR2 SMNVEV (reference sequence). The CDR3 covers 14 residues. V was pared by 3 bases and J by 6 bases, with 14 bases between. CDR3 sequence (DNA): TGTGCCAGCAGTTTCTTTTGGCCGGCCGCTGAAGCTTTCTTT. As protein: CASSFFWPAAEAFF.

Only a few counts were recorded for this clonotype. The V gene is TRBV4-3, the J gene TRBJ2-3; no clear D. Germline assignment: CDR1 LGHNA and CDR2 YSLEER. Trimming shortened V by 0 bases and J by 0 bases, and 7 bases separated the two germline ends. This CDR3 spans 15 amino acids. The chain's CDR3 is CASSQDRSSTDTQYF. The CDR3 DNA sequence: TGCGCCAGCAGCCAAGATAGGAGTAGCACAGATACGCAGTATTTT.

This clonotype came up many times. This chain uses TRBV7-2 with TRBJ2-2; possible D gene TRBD1, 6 bases. The V gene's germline CDR1 is SGHTA and CDR2 FQGNSA. V was trimmed by 0 bases and J by 3 bases, leaving 8 bases between them. The CDR3 runs 15 residues. CDR3 DNA sequence: TGTGCCAGCAGCTTAGCGGGGGCTTACACCGGGGAGCTGTTTTTT. Amino acid sequence: CASSLAGAYTGELFF.

The rearrangement joins TRBV4-1 to TRBJ1-1; D call uncertain. Trimming took 0 bases from V and 10 from J, leaving 15 bases between them. Germline V lookup: CDR1 MGHRA, CDR2 YSYEKL. The CDR3 is 14 residues long. CDR3 sequence reads: CASSQDSEGRRAFF. CDR3 DNA: TGCGCCAGCAGCCAAGATAGTGAGGGCAGAAGAGCTTTCTTT.

This clonotype came up many times. J is TRBJ2-2 and V is TRBV24-1, with D maybe TRBD1 (7 bases). Looked up from germline, CDR1 is KGHDR and CDR2 is SFDVKD. V was pared by 2 bases and J by 4 bases, with 19 bases between. The CDR3 contains 18 residues. The CDR3 DNA reads as TGTGCCACCAGTGATTCCCCCCGACAGGGAGGTTTCACCGGGGAGCTGTTTTTT. Translating gives CATSDSPRQGGFTGELFF.

The rearrangement links TRBV9 to TRBJ2-1, with D maybe TRBD2 (6 bases). Germline CDR1 reads SGDLS; CDR2 reads YYNGEE. This CDR3 spans 15 amino acids. V shed 3 bases and J shed 8 bases, with 18 bases lying between them. CDR3 nucleotides: TGTGCCAGCAGCGCAGGGACTTCCGCGCGCGATGAGCAGTTCTTC. Protein product: CASSAGTSARDEQFF.

This clonotype has a handful of counts. V is TRBV12-3 or TRBV12-4 and J is TRBJ1-5, with D possibly TRBD1 on 5 matching bases. Trimming took 8 bases from V and 4 from J, leaving 18 bases between them. CDR3 size: 15 residues. CDR3 in amino acids: CASGQTGPRNQPQHF. Written as DNA, the CDR3 is TGTGCCAGCGGCCAAACAGGTCCTCGGAATCAGCCCCAGCATTTT.

This rearrangement joins TRBV7-8 to TRBJ2-3; no clear D gene. The CDR3 sequence is 15 residues long. Germline-derived CDR1 and CDR2 are SGHVS and FQNEAQ. The V end was cut by 5 bases, the J end by 3 bases, with 15 bases between. The CDR3 here is CASSASVLMTDTQYF. The CDR3 bases are TGTGCCAGCAGCGCAAGCGTCCTTATGACAGATACGCAGTATTTT.

This clonotype came up a few times. The V gene is TRBV4-1, the J gene TRBJ2-7; D gene uncertain. V lost 1 base to trimming and J lost 4 bases, with 8 bases between them. The CDR3 is 13 residues long. CDR1 is MGHRA, CDR2 YSYEKL, per germline. The CDR3, as DNA: TGCGCCAGCAGCCAAGCTGCCGATTACGAGCAGTACTTC. It codes for CASSQAADYEQYF.

Ten or more counts support this clonotype. The chain carries TRBV12-3 or TRBV12-4 and TRBJ2-2; D remains ambiguous. V was pared by 5 bases and J by 6 bases, with 10 bases between. CDR3 size: 13 residues. The CDR3 reads CASSDDPSGELFF. CDR3 nucleotides: TGTGCCAGCAGTGACGACCCGTCCGGGGAGCTGTTTTTT.

Ten or more counts support this clonotype. This chain joins TRBV12-3 or TRBV12-4 and TRBJ1-1; tentative D call: TRBD1 (5 bases). The CDR3 spans 14 residues. V was cut by 5 bases and J by 6 bases, with 16 bases left in between. In DNA, the CDR3 is TGTGCCAGCAGTCTAACAACAAGGGGCGCTGAAGCTTTCTTT. Translated, it gives CASSLTTRGAEAFF.

This clonotype has a handful of counts. This rearrangement joins TRBV12-3 or TRBV12-4 to TRBJ2-5; 13 bases fit TRBD2. Trimming cost V 6 bases and J 2 bases; bases outside gene matches: 12. This CDR3 has 18 residues. The CDR3 nucleotides read TGTGCCAGCAGGCGACTAGCGGGAGGAACTATGGGGCAAGAGACCCAGTACTTC. It is translated as CASRRLAGGTMGQETQYF.

This chain connects TRBV12-3 or TRBV12-4 to TRBJ2-1, with 7 positions matching TRBD1. The CDR3 runs to 14 residues. The junction had 8 bases not matched to a gene; V was cut back by 3 bases and J by 9 bases. The CDR3 loop is CASSFFGTESEQFF. The CDR3 coding sequence is TGTGCCAGCAGTTTTTTTGGGACAGAGAGTGAGCAGTTCTTC.

This chain joins TRBV18 and TRBJ2-1; D could derive from TRBD1 or TRBD2 (5 bases each). The germline CDR1 and CDR2 sequences are KGHSH and LQKENI. This CDR3 contains 14 residues. Trimming took 6 bases from V and 5 from J, leaving 14 bases between them. This chain's CDR3 is CASSSGTQNNEQFF. CDR3 sequence (DNA): TGTGCCAGCTCCTCCGGGACGCAGAACAATGAGCAGTTCTTC.

This clonotype was seen just once. The J gene is TRBJ2-3, the V gene TRBV9; a possible D gene is TRBD2 (6 bases). Germline CDR1 and CDR2: SGDLS and YYNGEE. The CDR3 has 15 residues. The V and J ends lost 3 bases and 6 bases respectively, with 17 bases between them. CDR3 nucleotides: TGTGCCAGCAGCGAGTTGCGGGGCGGCTCGGATACGCAGTATTTT. Its protein product is CASSELRGGSDTQYF. The entire variable domain, with the rest obtained from reference TRBV9 and TRBJ2-3, is as follows: DSGVTQTPKHLITATGQRVTLRCSPRSGDLSVYWYQQSLDQGLQFLIQYYNGEERAKGNILERFSAQQFPDLHSELNLSSLELGDSALYFCASSELRGGSDTQYFGPGTRLTVL.

CDR3 in amino acids: CATSREASFNTDTQYF. DNA of the CDR3: TGTGCCACCAGCAGAGAGGCTAGCTTCAACACAGATACGCAGTATTTT. The genes are TRBV15 and TRBJ2-3; possibly TRBD2 for D (5 bases). Germline-derived CDR1 and CDR2 are LNHNV and YYDKDF (reference sequence). The germline V and J ends were trimmed by 0 bases and 2 bases, with 12 bases remaining between them. This CDR3 has 16 residues.

This clonotype has more than one count but fewer than ten. CDR3 DNA: TGTGCCAGCAGCCACCCGGACAGGCAAGAGACCCAGTACTTC. Protein product: CASSHPDRQETQYF. The chain carries TRBV11-3 and TRBJ2-5, with 7 bases fitting TRBD1. The CDR3 loop spans 14 amino acids. Germline assignment: CDR1 SGHNT and CDR2 YENEEA. The V gene end was trimmed by 5 bases and the J gene end by 2 bases; junction bases not matched to a gene: 5.